This TCR beta chain appears in the sequencing data of a study of T cell changes during pregnancy in multiple sclerosis. The method was immunoSEQ multiplex PCR; TCRdb's version includes in-frame clones alone and lacks a portion of them. Of 35,000 to 50,000 clones listed, over 85% are singletons. The CDR3 has 15 residues. The V gene end was trimmed by 4 bases and the J gene end by 9 bases; junction bases not matched to a gene: 13. CDR1 MDHEN and CDR2 SYDVKM come from the germline V gene. The chain carries TRBV28 and TRBJ2-5; 8 bases are shared with TRBD1. The sequence derives from a female donor with multiple sclerosis, enrolled in a pregnancy study. This sample comprised CD4+ T cells from peripheral blood mononuclear cells, obtained in the first trimester of pregnancy. The DNA for the CDR3 is TGTGCCAGCAGTTCTGGACAGGGCGCCGACAGGGCCCAGTACTTC. Encoded protein: CASSSGQGADRAQYF.